These T cell receptor beta chains were read from a single sample in a study of OX40 agonist ivuxolimab in advanced cancers. Sequencing used immunoSEQ multiplex PCR; TCRdb keeps in-frame clones, though not all of them. The sample has tens of thousands of clones, 90% to 95% seen once. Source: CD4+ or CD8+ T cells sorted from blood, taken in a trial of the OX40 agonist ivuxolimab. The origin of the receptors is an adult with an advanced solid tumor such as melanoma, head and neck, liver or kidney cancer. Each CDR3 is given with its conserved first and last residue. The order of the fields is J gene, V gene, CDR3 protein.

J: TRBJ2-1
V: TRBV28
CDR3: CASRLREDGNEQFF

J: TRBJ1-2
V: TRBV4-3
CDR3: CASSAHHDRAYYGYTF

J: TRBJ2-5
V: TRBV5-4
CDR3: CASWTADQGGKETQYF

J: TRBJ2-7
V: TRBV6-1
CDR3: CATLPDSYEQYF

J: TRBJ1-1
V: TRBV7-9
CDR3: CASYVLGYGGGTEAFF

J: TRBJ2-5
V: TRBV7-9
CDR3: CASSPGLAGGDETQYF

J: TRBJ2-3
V: TRBV28
CDR3: CASTRPGLGEDTDTQYF

J: TRBJ2-3
V: TRBV10-3
CDR3: CAIISDTYTQYF

J: TRBJ1-4
V: TRBV5-8
CDR3: CASYKGVAWNATNEKLFF

J: TRBJ1-2
V: TRBV28
CDR3: CASSSWRGTGLEIYGYTF

J: TRBJ2-7
V: TRBV27
CDR3: CASSSTLTGYEQYF

J: TRBJ2-7
V: TRBV6-1
CDR3: CASSEAESYEQYF

J: TRBJ2-3
V: TRBV9
CDR3: CASSTTSGSVADTQYF

J: TRBJ2-7
V: TRBV5-1
CDR3: CASSQLTTGNEQYF

J: TRBJ1-1
V: TRBV19
CDR3: CASSIAHTSEAFF

J: TRBJ2-3
V: TRBV7-2
CDR3: CASSSPESSTDTQYF

J: TRBJ2-7
V: TRBV9
CDR3: CASSVGPGYEQYF

J: TRBJ2-1
V: TRBV27
CDR3: CASSFGEGLNEQFF

J: TRBJ1-4
V: TRBV5-1
CDR3: CASALGGKLFF

J: TRBJ2-7
V: TRBV7-2
CDR3: CASSIGQGYEQYF

J: TRBJ2-7
V: TRBV28
CDR3: CASSWDREEKPYEQYF

J: TRBJ2-7
V: TRBV5-6
CDR3: CASSLAFGSWEQYF

J: TRBJ1-6
V: TRBV4-3
CDR3: CASSQEDSHNSPLHF

J: TRBJ2-5
V: TRBV19
CDR3: CASGRKETQYF

J: TRBJ2-5
V: TRBV6-1
CDR3: CASNTRVQETQYF

J: TRBJ2-2
V: TRBV30
CDR3: CAWSEHGAGELFF

J: TRBJ2-7
V: TRBV30
CDR3: CAWKETSGSSYEQYF

J: TRBJ2-5
V: TRBV21-1
CDR3: CASSKGPRPRQETQYF

J: TRBJ1-2
V: TRBV27
CDR3: CASSLSGGNYGYTF

J: TRBJ2-2
V: TRBV28
CDR3: CASSLSGTGLLELFF

J: TRBJ1-5
V: TRBV28
CDR3: CASSYPGEPNQPQHF

J: TRBJ2-5
V: TRBV4-3
CDR3: CASSQDQATQETQYF

J: TRBJ1-5
V: TRBV6-5
CDR3: CASRAGNNQPQHF

J: TRBJ1-4
V: TRBV28
CDR3: CASSSGMANEKLFF

J: TRBJ2-1
V: TRBV27
CDR3: CASSLTHYNEQFF

J: TRBJ2-1
V: TRBV5-1
CDR3: CASGTSVSSYNEQFF

J: TRBJ2-7
V: TRBV15
CDR3: CATSPEYGSYEQYF

J: TRBJ2-3
V: TRBV19
CDR3: CASSLAGDPDTQYF

J: TRBJ2-7
V: TRBV7-9
CDR3: CASSPTGYEQYF

J: TRBJ2-2
V: TRBV4-3
CDR3: CASSQEVSGTSATGELFF

J: TRBJ2-7
V: TRBV7-2
CDR3: CASSFPGQVYEQYF

J: TRBJ2-1
V: TRBV12-2
CDR3: CAKRGGSGYNEQFF

J: TRBJ2-7
V: TRBV19
CDR3: CASSISTSDSYEQYF

J: TRBJ2-1
V: TRBV7-9
CDR3: CASSLAGQGAMVYNEQFF

J: TRBJ2-2
V: TRBV5-5
CDR3: CASSLDWRKNTGELFF

J: .
V: TRBV6-5
CDR3: CASSRDRVSEQYF

J: TRBJ2-4
V: TRBV5-1
CDR3: CASSLGGVENIQYF

J: TRBJ2-7
V: TRBV28
CDR3: CASSLTGSTYEQYF

J: TRBJ2-7
V: TRBV5-6
CDR3: CASSLSYYYEQYF

J: TRBJ1-1
V: TRBV13
CDR3: CASSPGPGGSENTEAFF

J: TRBJ2-5
V: TRBV15
CDR3: CATSRDLLAGGRETQYF

J: TRBJ2-1
V: TRBV13
CDR3: CASSYDRDNEQFF

J: TRBJ2-7
V: TRBV7-3
CDR3: CASSLEWHHEQYF

J: TRBJ2-7
V: TRBV5-5
CDR3: CASSWGTGAYEQYF